This T cell receptor beta chain was captured in a study of T and B cells in COVID-19 patients (dated by TCRdb to 2018 to 2021). A note on the overall study: In this study, adaptive immunity was profiled in COVID-19 patients who either had active infection or had recovered, using TRB and IGH repertoire sequencing of peripheral blood. A recovered cohort was made up of more than 15 patients contributing roughly 21 samples, mostly after mild to moderate COVID-19 managed as outpatients. Patients in the recovered cohort had a median age of around 34 years, compared with roughly 66 years for patients in the active-infection cohort. Of the 20 to 25 patients in the active-infection cohort, some eleven were critically ill and needed mechanical ventilation or ECMO. Of the roughly 21 patients in the active-infection cohort, roughly 18 had comorbidities associated with unfavorable COVID-19 outcome. The repository of TCR and BCR sequences included some 70 time points from 37 patients, and more than 8.3 million TCR sequences were analysed. Two patients belonged to both the recovered and active cohorts because samples were available from active disease and after recovery. Repertoire analyses used an age-matched reference group of approximately 40 healthy donors who were negative for COVID-19 antibodies as the comparison. As many as 9 follow-up blood samples were taken per patient, and some of the samples covered different disease stages within the same individual. Study-wide findings and limitations: Few blood samples were available from mildly ill patients while symptoms were present, and early samples from severe cases were likewise scarce. During active COVID-19 the TRB repertoires were highly clonal, but at recovery diversity and richness rose above the levels seen in healthy donors. The recovered cohort had approximately 2,500 exclusive TCR clusters, including 31 low-pGen clusters. Specific T cell subsets (CD4+/Treg/CD8+) and sorted SARS-CoV-2-responsive or tetramer+ T cells had not yet been sequenced, and these experiments were ongoing. The cohort was judged too small for assessing how HLA contributes to COVID-19 susceptibility or severity. In patients with COVID-19, the usage of TRBV/TRBJ genes was reported to be strongly skewed. The reported TCR clusters were stated to require prospective validation before clinical use.

The germline V gene specifies MNHEY as CDR1 and SVGAGI as CDR2. The cysteine opens and the phenylalanine closes a CDR3 of 16 amino acids. Only CDR3 DNA remains: 48 bases, in frame from the first base. The trim is 6 bases for V and 1 base for J, with a gap of 18 bases between the germline ends. Comment on this clonotype: Its specific antigen is unknown. No much larger clone exists at a distance of one base, and base qualities are not known.

TCRdb shows the sequencer as Illumina MiSeq. Multiplex PCR with BIOMED2 TRB-A/B primer pools was used to amplify TRB rearrangements. Illumina-compatible adapters and 7-nucleotide sample barcodes were attached to the amplicons through two consecutive PCRs. Phusion HS II polymerase was used for all library PCRs. Amplicons were gel-purified with the NucleoSpin Gel and PCR Clean-up kit, quantified on Qubit, and pooled at about 4 nM. The quality of the amplicon pool was checked on an Agilent 2100 Bioanalyzer prior to Illumina next-generation sequencing. As for the original processing: Annotation of TRB rearrangements was done in MiXCR 3.0.8 with the default MiXCR reference library. Non-productive reads and sequences with fewer than 2 reads were removed, and each unique CDR3 nucleotide sequence was counted as one clone. Clonality, diversity, richness and V-J gene usage were computed in R 3.5.1. TCR clustering by CDR3 similarity used GLIPH2, with generation probabilities calculated by OLGA. GLIPH2 clusters were kept only if they contained at least four unique TCR clonotypes found in at least three individuals. The public reads were reprocessed in TCRdb via fastp at Q25 and MiXCR, keeping in-frame beta chains. CDR3 protein duplicates are merged, each entry listing the most common genes and DNA. TCRdb's processing, not the authors' own work, is the source of the V and J calls. This sample holds 20,000 to 30,000 distinct CDR3 sequences; around a third were observed only once. The ten largest clones capture about 1.5% of the sample.

TRB repertoires were amplified using about 220-550 ng of genomic DNA isolated from blood. The receptor was isolated from a human donor who had recovered from COVID-19. Recombination joined TRBV6-5 with TRBJ1-2; TRBD1 is a possible D gene, resting on 6 matching bases. Material for sequencing was blood. In nucleotides, the sequence is TGTGCCAGCAGCTCACCCCTGGGACACATTAACTATGGCTACACCTTC. The translation is CASSSPLGHINYGYTF.